This record concerns one TCR beta chain sequence. Its cognate antigen is unknown. The CDR3 is made up of 14 amino acids. Trimming took 4 bases from V and 2 from J, leaving 12 bases between them. CDR1 is MGHRA and CDR2 is YSYEKL in the germline V gene. The data were taken from a study of cytomegalovirus exposure and HLA in healthy donors. The donors were part of the 120-subject validation cohort, which stood apart from the roughly 700-subject first cohort. Regarding the study as a whole: It was confirmed in vitro that a few of the CMV-associated chains were specific for CMV antigens. Subsequent analysis of the 110 or so validation repertoires found a tendency for first-cohort TCR clusters to co-occur.

Produced via immunoSEQ multiplex PCR; TCRdb's table is partial and in-frame only. The sample holds 200,000 or so clones, 75% to 90% seen once. The chain couples TRBV4-1 to TRBJ2-7; TRBD2 is a possible D gene (6 bases). The sequence was obtained from a man aged 18-30 years in good health and CMV-seropositive. Material: PBMCs. CDR3 DNA sequence: TGCGCCAGCAGCCCCAATAGCGGACCCTACGAGCAGTACTTC. This translates into CASSPNSGPYEQYF.